Each of the 29 T cell receptor beta chains below was sequenced from the same sample in a study of cytomegalovirus exposure and HLA in healthy donors. Primers for the PCR totalled 60 Vbeta and 13 Jbeta. Only in-frame clones appear in the TCRdb table, and some are missing; sequencing was by immunoSEQ multiplex PCR. The sample consists of more than 110,000 clones, 80% of them appearing once. The sample consisted of PBMCs. The receptors stem from a male donor in good health and CMV-seropositive.

This clone was picked up a small number of times. This chain joins TRBV9 and TRBJ2-7; 8 nucleotides align to TRBD1. V trimming: 3 bases; J trimming: 1 base; junction bases outside the gene matches: 6. This CDR3 region has 15 residues. Looked up from germline, CDR1 is SGDLS and CDR2 is YYNGEE. This chain's CDR3 is CASSAHRGTSYEQYF. CDR3 DNA: TGTGCCAGCAGCGCACACAGGGGGACTTCCTACGAGCAGTACTTC.

In its sample, this clone was seen once. This chain links TRBV5-4 with TRBJ2-1; 9 nucleotides align to TRBD2. Germline V gene lookup returns CDR1 SGHNT and CDR2 YYREEE (reference sequence). Trimming cost V 5 bases and J 3 bases; bases outside gene matches: 6. The length of the CDR3 is 15 residues. In nucleotides, the CDR3 is TGTGCCAGCAGGAGGGATAGCGGGAGCTACAATGAGCAGTTCTTC. Its translation: CASRRDSGSYNEQFF.

The chain recombines TRBV5-1 with TRBJ1-1, with a tentative D call TRBD1 (6 bases). CDR1 is SGHRS and CDR2 is YFSETQ in the germline V gene. Trimming took off 0 bases at V and 0 bases at J, with 9 bases between the two ends. There are 15 residues in the CDR3. The CDR3 nucleotides are TGCGCCAGCAGCTTGGGGGGGCGTTTGAACACTGAAGCTTTCTTT. This gives the protein CASSLGGRLNTEAFF. Full variable domain (rest looked up from reference TRBV5-1 and TRBJ1-1): KAGVTQTPRYLIKTRGQQVTLSCSPISGHRSVSWYQQTPGQGLQFLFEYFSETQRNKGNFPGRFSGRQFSNSRSEMNVSTLELGDSALYLCASSLGGRLNTEAFFGQGTRLTVV.

The gene calls are TRBV25-1 and TRBJ2-1; D perhaps matches TRBD2 (6 bases). The CDR3 covers 12 residues. Germline loops: CDR1 MGHDK, CDR2 SYGVNS. The germline V and J ends were trimmed by 7 bases and 3 bases, with 7 bases remaining between them. Here the CDR3 reads CASTSDYNEQFF. The CDR3 DNA is TGTGCCAGCACTAGCGACTACAATGAGCAGTTCTTC.

Of note for this clone: The sample contains more than one DNA sequence encoding this CDR3. The chain combines TRBV18 with TRBJ2-1; 9 bases match TRBD1. CDR3 length: 16 residues. The germline CDR1 and CDR2 sequences are KGHSH and LQKENI. V shed 0 bases and J 2 bases; nucleotides not matched to a gene: 2. For the CDR3, the DNA is TGTGCCAGCTCACCACCGGGACAGGGCACCTACAATGAGCAGTTCTTC. It codes for CASSPPGQGTYNEQFF.

This chain joins TRBV11-3 and TRBJ2-3; no clear D gene. The CDR3 is 13 residues long. Germline CDR1 is SGHNT and CDR2 is YENEEA. V dropped 2 bases and J dropped 0 bases, with 3 bases sitting between them. This CDR3 reads CASSLTSTDTQYF. CDR3 nucleotide sequence: TGTGCCAGCAGCTTAACTAGCACAGATACGCAGTATTTT.

The V and J genes are TRBV19 and TRBJ2-7; 14 bases align to TRBD2. The CDR3 is 16 amino acids. V shed 4 bases and J 4 bases; nucleotides not matched to a gene: 6. Per the germline V gene, CDR1 is LNHDA and CDR2 is SQIVND (reference sequence). This chain's CDR3 is CASSRGLAGEVYEQYF. For the CDR3, the DNA is TGTGCCAGTAGTAGGGGACTAGCGGGAGAAGTTTACGAGCAGTACTTC.

This chain joins TRBV15 and TRBJ2-7, with 9 nucleotides matching TRBD2. The CDR3 is 15 amino acids. The V segment lost 0 bases and the J segment 4 bases; nucleotides outside the gene matches: 4. Germline CDR1 LNHNV, CDR2 YYDKDF (reference sequence). CDR3 bases: TGTGCCACCAGCAGAGATCGGACTAGCGTTTACGAGCAGTACTTC. Its protein product is CATSRDRTSVYEQYF.

In DNA, the CDR3 is TGTGCCAGCAGCTCGGGACTAGCGGACACCGGGGAGCTGTTTTTT. The encoded protein is CASSSGLADTGELFF. The V gene is TRBV7-2, the J gene TRBJ2-2, with TRBD2 matching over 11 bases. This CDR3 has 15 residues. Germline V gene lookup returns CDR1 SGHTA and CDR2 FQGNSA. V shed 4 bases, J shed 3 bases, and the junction held 1 base outside the gene matches.

The CDR3 nucleotides are TGTGCCAGCAGGTACACCGGGGGTAACGAATTTTTGGACTCCTATAATTCACCCCTCCACTTT. Its translation is CASRYTGGNEFLDSYNSPLHF. The genes are TRBV27 and TRBJ1-6; possibly TRBD1 for D (5 bases). CDR1 is MNHEY, CDR2 SMNVEV, per germline (reference sequence). Trimming took 6 bases from V and 0 from J, leaving 27 bases between them. CDR3 length equals 21 residues.

The V gene is TRBV9, the J gene TRBJ2-7; 9 nucleotides match TRBD2. CDR1 is SGDLS, CDR2 YYNGEE, per germline. This CDR3 has 14 residues. The V segment lost 1 base and the J segment 4 bases; nucleotides outside the gene matches: 3. The CDR3 is CASSVLAGSYEQYF. Written as DNA, the CDR3 is TGTGCCAGCAGCGTACTAGCGGGATCATACGAGCAGTACTTC.

The chain is built from TRBV19 and TRBJ2-3, with 13 positions matching TRBD2. The V gene end was trimmed by 0 bases and the J gene end by 3 bases; junction bases not matched to a gene: 9. In germline, CDR1 is LNHDA, CDR2 SQIVND (reference sequence). The CDR3 loop spans 19 amino acids. DNA for the CDR3: TGTGCCAGTAGTATAGATCAGGGAGGACTAGCGGGGGTGACAGATACGCAGTATTTT. It yields the protein CASSIDQGGLAGVTDTQYF.

This chain uses TRBV18 with TRBJ2-1; D is possibly TRBD2 (5 bases). The V gene lost 6 bases and the J gene lost 4 bases, with 13 bases spanning the gap. The CDR3 is 14 amino acids. Germline V CDR1 and CDR2: KGHSH, LQKENI. The CDR3 loop is CASSQASRYNEQFF. DNA for the CDR3: TGTGCCAGCTCCCAGGCTAGCAGGTACAATGAGCAGTTCTTC.

The genes are TRBV2 and TRBJ1-4, with TRBD1 matching over 8 bases. Germline CDR1 SNHLY, CDR2 FYNNEI. The J segment lost 8 bases and the V segment lost 5 bases, leaving 10 bases of the junction unmatched. The CDR3 loop spans 15 amino acids. This CDR3 reads CASSPTGATYEKLFF. DNA of the CDR3: TGTGCCAGCAGTCCGACAGGGGCGACTTACGAAAAACTGTTTTTT.

The chain joins TRBV9 to TRBJ2-3, with 14 bases that match TRBD2. The CDR3 spans 20 residues. The junction had 10 bases not matched to a gene; V was cut back by 0 bases and J by 1 base. CDR1 is SGDLS and CDR2 is YYNGEE in the germline V gene. The CDR3 nucleotides read TGTGCCAGCAGCGTAGAATTTGATCCGGGACTAGCGGGAGGCACAGATACGCAGTATTTT. Its translation: CASSVEFDPGLAGGTDTQYF.

CDR3 protein: CASSQGETAYNEQFF. The CDR3 DNA is TGCGCCAGCAGCCAAGGCGAAACAGCTTACAATGAGCAGTTCTTC. The rearrangement joins TRBV4-3 to TRBJ2-1, with no clear D. The CDR3 has 15 residues. Germline V gene lookup returns CDR1 LGHNA and CDR2 YSLEER. V lost 1 base, J lost 4 bases, and 11 bases lay in between.

This rearrangement joins TRBV11-1 to TRBJ2-7; D may be TRBD2 (5 bases). CDR3 length equals 13 residues. V gave up 6 bases and J gave up 6 bases, with 15 bases separating them. Germline assignment: CDR1 SGHAT and CDR2 FQDESV (reference sequence). CDR3 coding DNA: TGTGCCAGCAGGATTCGGGATGGGGTCGAGCAGTACTTC. Translated: CASRIRDGVEQYF.

With respect to this clone: One end of the junction is discordant with germline, which a read error may explain. The J gene is TRBJ2-1, the V gene TRBV6-1; 9 bases agree with TRBD2. Germline V gene data show CDR1 as MNHNS and CDR2 as SASEGT. This CDR3 has 15 residues. The CDR3 protein is CASREAGGLYNEQFF. Written as DNA, the CDR3 is TGTGCCAGCAGGGAAGCGGGGGGACTCTACAATGAGCAGTTCTTC.

The rearrangement links TRBV12-5 to TRBJ2-1, with 10 bases fitting TRBD2. CDR1 is LGHNT and CDR2 is FRNRAP in the germline V gene. Trimming removed 2 bases from V and 5 bases from J; junction bases left unmatched: 3. The CDR3 sequence is 15 residues long. The CDR3 nucleotides read TGTGCTAGTGGTTTGTGGACTAGCGGCCACAATGAGCAGTTCTTC. It is translated as CASGLWTSGHNEQFF.

This rearrangement joins TRBV7-9 to TRBJ1-3; 7 bases map to TRBD1. The CDR3 has 15 residues. V shed 5 bases and J 4 bases; nucleotides not matched to a gene: 8. Per germline, CDR1 SEHNR and CDR2 FQNEAQ (reference sequence). CDR3 nucleotides: TGTGCCAGCAGCCCTAACAGGGGACTCGGAAACACCATATATTTT. Protein product: CASSPNRGLGNTIYF.

This chain joins TRBV11-2 and TRBJ2-5, with unresolved D. This CDR3 spans 13 amino acids. V shed 5 bases and J shed 4 bases, with 11 bases lying between them. Germline assignment: CDR1 SGHAT and CDR2 FQNNGV. The CDR3 DNA reads TGTGCCAGCAGCCCGGGTCCTCTAGAGACCCAGTACTTC. Amino acid sequence: CASSPGPLETQYF.

The chain uses TRBV5-1 and TRBJ1-6, with D possibly being TRBD1 (5 bases). Germline CDR1 SGHRS, CDR2 YFSETQ. V was shortened by 4 bases and J by 5 bases, with 13 bases between the two germline ends. This CDR3 has 15 residues. CDR3 sequence (DNA): TGCGCCAGCAGCGTGGGACTTTATGATAATTCACCCCTCCACTTT. Amino acids: CASSVGLYDNSPLHF. Based on the CDR3 plus reference TRBV5-1 and TRBJ1-6, the full variable domain is KAGVTQTPRYLIKTRGQQVTLSCSPISGHRSVSWYQQTPGQGLQFLFEYFSETQRNKGNFPGRFSGRQFSNSRSEMNVSTLELGDSALYLCASSVGLYDNSPLHFGNGTRLTVT.

The V call is TRBV19, the J call TRBJ1-5, with 11 bases lining up with TRBD1. Germline V gene lookup returns CDR1 LNHDA and CDR2 SQIVND (reference sequence). J lost 5 bases, V lost 6 bases, and 9 bases had no gene match. CDR3 length: 16 residues. CDR3 nucleotides: TGTGCCAGTAGCCCCGGGGACAGGGGGTATCATCAGCCCCAGCATTTT. This gives the protein CASSPGDRGYHQPQHF.

The chain carries TRBV19 and TRBJ2-3; D gene ambiguous. This CDR3 is 16 amino acids long. Trimming left V 11 bases short and J 3 bases short, with 24 bases between. The V gene's germline CDR1 is LNHDA and CDR2 SQIVND (reference sequence). The CDR3, as DNA: TGTGCCGGTAAAGAGAACTCTCTAGGTAGAACAGATACGCAGTATTTT. As protein: CAGKENSLGRTDTQYF. Full variable domain (rest looked up from reference TRBV19 and TRBJ2-3): DGGITQSPKYLFRKEGQNVTLSCEQNLNHDAMYWYRQDPGQGLRLIYYSQIVNDFQKGDIAEGYSVSREKKESFPLTVTSAQKNPTAFYLCAGKENSLGRTDTQYFGPGTRLTVL.

The chain has TRBV5-1 and TRBJ2-5; TRBD1 matches 8 bases. The last part of the DNA fits TRBJ2-7 better; the J call may be wrong. CDR1 and CDR2 from the germline V gene are SGHRS and YFSETQ. The CDR3 loop spans 15 amino acids. The CDR3 reads CASSPRQGSPYEQYF. In DNA form, the CDR3 reads TGCGCCAGCAGCCCGCGACAGGGGAGTCCCTACGAGCAGTACTTC.

The table lists this clone with a count of one. This chain connects TRBV5-1 to TRBJ1-2; 8 positions agree with TRBD1. Germline lookup yields CDR1 SGHRS and CDR2 YFSETQ. The CDR3 is 14 residues long. The trim removed 4 bases at V and 7 bases at J, leaving 9 bases unmatched. For the CDR3, the DNA is TGCGCCAGCAGCCAGGGACAGGTTTCGGCTGGCTACACCTTC. Protein product: CASSQGQVSAGYTF.

The V call is TRBV9, the J call TRBJ2-1, with 7 bases fitting TRBD2. After removal of 0 bases from V and 4 bases from J, the junction contained 4 bases not matched to a gene. The CDR3 spans 15 residues. Germline CDR1 SGDLS, CDR2 YYNGEE. CDR3 nucleotides: TGTGCCAGCAGCGTAGACGGGAGGTCGTACAATGAGCAGTTCTTC. This sequence encodes CASSVDGRSYNEQFF.

The gene calls are TRBV5-4 and TRBJ2-7; 7 nucleotides match TRBD1. The CDR3 has 12 residues. Germline V gene lookup returns CDR1 SGHNT and CDR2 YYREEE (reference sequence). Trimming removed 4 bases from V and 4 bases from J; junction bases left unmatched: 2. CDR3 bases: TGTGCCAGCAGCAGGGACAGTTACGAGCAGTACTTC. Protein: CASSRDSYEQYF. The full variable domain, in which reference TRBV5-4 and TRBJ2-7 provide the parts outside the CDR3, is ETGVTQSPTHLIKTRGQQVTLRCSSQSGHNTVSWYQQALGQGPQFIFQYYREEENGRGNFPPRFSGLQFPNYSSELNVNALELDDSALYLCASSRDSYEQYFGPGTRLTVT.

V usage is TRBV12-5 and J usage is TRBJ1-1; D unresolved. V was pared by 1 base and J by 1 base, with 7 bases between. The CDR3 contains 14 residues. The V gene's germline CDR1 is LGHNT and CDR2 FRNRAP. For the CDR3, the DNA is TGTGCTAGTGGTTTGGCGGGAGCGAACACTGAAGCTTTCTTT. This sequence encodes CASGLAGANTEAFF.